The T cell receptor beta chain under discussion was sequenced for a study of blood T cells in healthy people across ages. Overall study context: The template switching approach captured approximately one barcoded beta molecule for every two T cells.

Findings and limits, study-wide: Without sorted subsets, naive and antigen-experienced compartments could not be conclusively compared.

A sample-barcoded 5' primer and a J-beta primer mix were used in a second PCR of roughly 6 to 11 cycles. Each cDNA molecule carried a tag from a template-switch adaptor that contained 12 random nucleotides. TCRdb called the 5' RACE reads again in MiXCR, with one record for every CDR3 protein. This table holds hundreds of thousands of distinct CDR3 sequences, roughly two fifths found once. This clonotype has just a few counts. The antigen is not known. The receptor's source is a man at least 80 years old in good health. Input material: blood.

In DNA, the CDR3 is TGTGCCAGCAGCTTTCTAGCGGGGGGCACGAACAATGAGCAGTTCTTC. Protein product: CASSFLAGGTNNEQFF. The J gene is TRBJ2-1, the V gene TRBV7-9; TRBD2 matches 11 bases. V was clipped by 3 bases and J by 5 bases; unmatched bases: 6. The CDR3 is made up of 16 amino acids. Germline lookup yields CDR1 SEHNR and CDR2 FQNEAQ (reference sequence). Full variable domain (outside the CDR3, taken from reference TRBV7-9 and TRBJ2-1): DTGVSQNPRHKITKRGQNVTFRCDPISEHNRLYWYRQTLGQGPEFLTYFQNEAQLEKSRLLSDRFSAERPKGSFSTLEIQRTEQGDSAMYLCASSFLAGGTNNEQFFGPGTRLTVL.